Listed here are 32 T cell receptor beta chains from one sample, sequenced in a study of a mutant IDH1 vaccine in newly diagnosed glioma. The time point: week 47, end of study. Every vaccination contained 300 ug of the mutant IDH1 20-mer peptide and was paired with topical imiquimod. Their antigens are not known. The repertoire was sequenced with immunoSEQ multiplex PCR; TCRdb's copy has only in-frame clones and lacks some. The sample carries tens of thousands of clones, approximately 80% recorded once. The material sequenced was PBMCs, taken from a glioma patient whose treatment included an IDH1 peptide vaccine. The receptors shown here come from a man in his forties with glioma.

The chain uses TRBV21-1 and TRBJ2-3; no DNA check was done on the table's D call, TRBD1. TRBV21-1 represents a pseudogene. The CDR3 runs 15 residues. DNA of the CDR3: TGTGCCAGCAGCAAAGGTCGGACAGGCACAGATACGCAGTATTTT. Its protein product is CASSKGRTGTDTQYF.

In the case of this clone: The same CDR3 is also encoded by other DNA sequences in this sample. The chain is built from TRBV5-1 and TRBJ2-7; either TRBD1 or TRBD2 may fit D (5 bases each). Germline lookup yields CDR1 SGHRS and CDR2 YFSETQ. V lost 0 bases, J lost 2 bases, and 9 bases lay in between. CDR3 length: 14 amino acids. CDR3 in DNA: TGCGCCAGCAGCTTGGGGCAGGGACCCTACGAGCAGTACTTC. Amino acids: CASSLGQGPYEQYF. The complete variable domain, with remaining parts taken from reference TRBV5-1 and TRBJ2-7, reads KAGVTQTPRYLIKTRGQQVTLSCSPISGHRSVSWYQQTPGQGLQFLFEYFSETQRNKGNFPGRFSGRQFSNSRSEMNVSTLELGDSALYLCASSLGQGPYEQYFGPGTRLTVT.

V usage is TRBV11-2 and J usage is TRBJ1-1; maybe TRBD1 (6 bases). There are 14 residues in the CDR3. Germline CDR1 SGHAT, CDR2 FQNNGV. V lost 5 bases and J 1 base, leaving 11 bases between the germline ends. This chain's CDR3 is CASSRVGGNTEAFF. The CDR3 coding sequence is TGTGCCAGCAGCCGAGTAGGGGGGAACACTGAAGCTTTCTTT. Full variable domain (missing parts from reference TRBV11-2 and TRBJ1-1): EAGVAQSPRYKIIEKRQSVAFWCNPISGHATLYWYQQILGQGPKLLIQFQNNGVVDDSQLPKDRFSAERLKGVDSTLKIQPAKLEDSAVYLCASSRVGGNTEAFFGQGTRLTVV.

The J gene is TRBJ2-7, the V gene TRBV6-6; a weak D match, TRBD2 (6 bases). The length of the CDR3 is 15 residues. Trimming stripped 2 bases from V and 0 bases from J, with 11 bases between. Germline V gene lookup returns CDR1 MNHNY and CDR2 SVGAGI (reference sequence). CDR3: CASSYGLSDSYEQYF. CDR3 nucleotides: TGTGCCAGCAGTTACGGACTATCTGACTCCTACGAGCAGTACTTC.

This chain links TRBV30 with TRBJ2-7; TRBD2 matches at 10 bases. The CDR3 contains 15 residues. The V gene's germline CDR1 is GTSNPN and CDR2 SVGIG (reference sequence). Losses at the gene ends were 2 bases for V and 3 bases for J; bases not matched to a gene: 7. The CDR3 DNA follows: TGTGCCTGGAGTAGGGAACTAGCGGGGTACTACGAGCAGTACTTC. Translating it yields CAWSRELAGYYEQYF.

This chain links TRBV7-9 with TRBJ2-1; D unresolved. The CDR3 has 13 residues. The V end was cut by 5 bases, the J end by 4 bases, with 9 bases between. In germline, CDR1 is SEHNR, CDR2 FQNEAQ (reference sequence). For the CDR3, the DNA is TGTGCCAGCAGCCCTTCGCCGTACAATGAGCAGTTCTTC. This encodes CASSPSPYNEQFF.

The rearrangement links TRBV28 to TRBJ1-2, with D possibly being TRBD1 (5 bases). Looked up from germline, CDR1 is MDHEN and CDR2 is SYDVKM. The length of the CDR3 is 12 residues. The CDR3 here is CAAEGVDYGYTF. The CDR3, as DNA: TGTGCAGCAGAAGGGGTAGACTATGGCTACACCTTC.

The rearrangement uses TRBV4-1 and TRBJ2-7, with D possibly being TRBD2 (6 bases). Germline-derived CDR1 and CDR2 are MGHRA and YSYEKL. This CDR3 contains 16 residues. V was cut by 4 bases and J by 3 bases, with 19 bases left in between. For the CDR3, the DNA is TGCGCCAGCAGCCTGGACGTGGGCGGGATACTCTACGAGCAGTACTTC. It is translated as CASSLDVGGILYEQYF.

V is TRBV7-9 and J is TRBJ2-5; a possible D gene is TRBD1 (5 bases). V was trimmed by 0 bases and J by 3 bases, leaving 11 bases between them. The CDR3 is 15 residues long. CDR1 is SEHNR and CDR2 is FQNEAQ in the germline V gene (reference sequence). The CDR3, as DNA: TGTGCCAGCAGCTTAGCGGGGCGAATGGAAGAGACCCAGTACTTC. Encoded protein: CASSLAGRMEETQYF.

In its sample, this clone was seen once. CDR3 in amino acids: CSASQTEQYF. CDR3 DNA: TGCAGTGCCAGCCAGACCGAGCAGTACTTC. The chain combines TRBV20-1 with TRBJ2-7; D is uncertain. CDR3 length equals 10 residues. Trimming removed 6 bases at V and 6 bases at J, with 9 bases between. Per the germline V gene, CDR1 is DFQATT and CDR2 is SNEGSKA (reference sequence).

This clone was detected once. The chain has TRBV6-5 and TRBJ1-4; 7 bases line up with TRBD1. Trimming took 6 bases from V and 8 from J; bases not matched to a gene: 12. The CDR3 is 15 amino acids. CDR1 and CDR2 (germline): MNHEY, SVGAGI. The CDR3 region is CASRGRGQRGEKLFF. In nucleotides, the CDR3 is TGTGCCAGCAGGGGAAGGGGGCAGAGGGGAGAAAAACTGTTTTTT.

In regard to this clone: The sample contains more than one DNA sequence encoding this CDR3. For the CDR3, the DNA is TGTGCCAGCAGCTTAGCGCCGTTAGCGGGGGTAACTCATGAGCAGTTCTTC. Translated: CASSLAPLAGVTHEQFF. The genes are TRBV7-9 and TRBJ2-1; 9 nucleotides agree with TRBD2. Losses at the gene ends were 0 bases for V and 8 bases for J; bases not matched to a gene: 11. Germline V gene lookup returns CDR1 SEHNR and CDR2 FQNEAQ (reference sequence). The CDR3 extends over 17 amino acids.

This rearrangement joins TRBV7-2 to TRBJ2-3; D is uncertain. CDR3 length equals 14 residues. Trimming pared 2 bases from V and 6 bases from J, leaving 12 bases between. The germline gives CDR1 SGHTA, CDR2 FQGNSA. The CDR3 loop reads CASSLTTYTDTQYF. CDR3 sequence (DNA): TGTGCCAGCAGCTTAACTACCTATACGGATACGCAGTATTTT.

V gene TRBV19 combines with J gene TRBJ2-4, with a weak D call TRBD1 (6 bases). Trimming left V 4 bases short and J 7 bases short, with 8 bases between. CDR3 length: 12 residues. CDR1 is LNHDA, CDR2 SQIVND, per germline (reference sequence). Here the CDR3 reads CASSTQGNIQYF. CDR3 nucleotide sequence: TGTGCCAGTAGTACGCAGGGGAACATTCAGTACTTC.

V gene TRBV27 combines with J gene TRBJ2-4, with 10 bases aligning to TRBD2. CDR3 size: 16 residues. Germline values: CDR1 MNHEY, CDR2 SMNVEV (reference sequence). V gave up 8 bases and J gave up 3 bases; unmatched junction bases: 10. The CDR3 coding sequence is TGTGCCAGCTCCATCGGACTAGCGGAGTACAAAAACATTCAGTACTTC. It specifies CASSIGLAEYKNIQYF.

The chain links TRBV11-1 to TRBJ2-5; 8 bases map to TRBD1. J gave up 4 bases and V 0 bases, and 4 bases lay outside the gene matches. The CDR3 is 15 residues long. CDR1 and CDR2 from the germline V gene are SGHAT and FQDESV (reference sequence). In nucleotides, the CDR3 is TGTGCCAGCAGCTTAGCTTGGACAGGGATAGAGACCCAGTACTTC. Its protein product is CASSLAWTGIETQYF.

Remarks on this clone: Other DNA sequences within the sample encode an identical CDR3. This CDR3 reads CAWSGQGDNQPQHF. CDR3 nucleotide sequence: TGTGCCTGGTCGGGACAGGGGGACAATCAGCCCCAGCATTTT. The rearrangement links TRBV30 to TRBJ1-5; 11 bases align to TRBD1. Looked up from germline, CDR1 is GTSNPN and CDR2 is SVGIG (reference sequence). The CDR3 extends over 14 amino acids. Losses at the gene ends were 5 bases for V and 3 bases for J; bases not matched to a gene: 3.

This clone was picked up one time. This rearrangement joins TRBV5-1 to TRBJ2-2, with 11 bases aligning to TRBD2. The V segment lost 4 bases and the J segment 0 bases; nucleotides outside the gene matches: 2. This CDR3 contains 16 residues. Germline loops: CDR1 SGHRS, CDR2 YFSETQ. CDR3 coding DNA: TGCGCCAGCAGCAGACTAGCGGGACCGAACACCGGGGAGCTGTTTTTT. Its translation is CASSRLAGPNTGELFF.

The chain links TRBV27 to TRBJ2-4, with D hard to call. CDR1 is MNHEY, CDR2 SMNVEV, per germline (reference sequence). This CDR3 contains 13 residues. Trimming took off 5 bases at V and 2 bases at J, with 7 bases between the two ends. CDR3 coding DNA: TGTGCCAGCAGTACAGTCTCCAAAAACATTCAGTACTTC. This translates into CASSTVSKNIQYF.

The chain combines TRBV6-6 with TRBJ2-1; D is tentatively TRBD1 or TRBD2 (5 bases each). CDR1 and CDR2 from the germline V gene are MNHNY and SVGAGI (reference sequence). The CDR3 is 13 residues long. V was shortened by 10 bases and J by 8 bases, with 18 bases between the two germline ends. Written as DNA, the CDR3 is TGTGCCACAACCAGGGACCAACACGATGAGCAGTTCTTC. Its translation is CATTRDQHDEQFF.

This chain connects TRBV4-3 to TRBJ2-3; D possibly uses TRBD1 or TRBD2 (5 bases each). The CDR3 is 13 residues long. The germline CDR1 and CDR2 sequences are LGHNA and YSLEER. V gave up 1 base and J gave up 10 bases, with 12 bases separating them. The chain's CDR3 is CASSQVGTTAQYF. CDR3 coding DNA: TGCGCCAGCAGCCAAGTGGGGACCACGGCGCAGTATTTT.

This clone was recorded a few times. The gene calls are TRBV9 and TRBJ1-2, with D possibly being TRBD1 (5 bases). The V end lost 0 bases, the J end lost 8 bases, and 11 bases lay between the germline ends. This CDR3 has 13 amino acids. Germline lookup yields CDR1 SGDLS and CDR2 YYNGEE. The DNA of the CDR3 is TGTGCCAGCAGCGTAGGAGGGGCCCGGGGCTACACCTTC. Translation gives CASSVGGARGYTF.

The chain couples TRBV6-5 to TRBJ1-5; 10 bases line up with TRBD1. Germline CDR1 is MNHEY and CDR2 is SVGAGI. The CDR3 is 15 residues long. The trim removed 5 bases at V and 5 bases at J, leaving 6 bases unmatched. The CDR3 DNA sequence: TGTGCCAGCAGTCGGACAGGGGGGGAGGATCAGCCCCAGCATTTT. The encoded protein is CASSRTGGEDQPQHF.

The chain couples TRBV5-5 to TRBJ1-5; the D is unclear. Per the germline V gene, CDR1 is SGHKS and CDR2 is YYEKEE (reference sequence). This CDR3 has 15 amino acids. V lost 5 bases to trimming and J lost 0 bases, with 12 bases between them. As DNA, the CDR3 is TGTGCCAGCAGTGAGAGAGGGATTAGCAATCAGCCCCAGCATTTT. Translated: CASSERGISNQPQHF.

The rearrangement uses TRBV7-2 and TRBJ2-1; the D gene is possibly TRBD2 (7 bases). The CDR3 loop spans 14 amino acids. Germline lookup yields CDR1 SGHTA and CDR2 FQGNSA. V was shortened by 2 bases and J by 4 bases, with 9 bases between the two germline ends. CDR3 sequence reads: CASSLRGGYNEQFF. The CDR3 region has the DNA TGTGCCAGCAGCTTAAGGGGGGGTTACAATGAGCAGTTCTTC.

The chain employs TRBV18 and TRBJ2-5; D possibly corresponds to TRBD1 (5 bases). V lost 3 bases and J lost 2, with 13 bases in between. Germline lookup yields CDR1 KGHSH and CDR2 LQKENI. The CDR3 contains 15 residues. CDR3 region: CASSPRPGQQETQYF. The CDR3 region has the DNA TGTGCCAGCTCACCTCGGCCCGGACAACAAGAGACCCAGTACTTC.

This clone was recorded only once. The chain has TRBV18 and TRBJ2-7; tentative D call: TRBD2 (6 bases). V lost 3 bases and J 4 bases, leaving 13 bases between the germline ends. Per the germline V gene, CDR1 is KGHSH and CDR2 is LQKENI. CDR3 length: 14 residues. DNA of the CDR3: TGTGCCAGCTCACCGGGGGGAATGAGTTACGAGCAGTACTTC. Protein product: CASSPGGMSYEQYF.

The chain has TRBV2 and TRBJ1-3; 8 positions match TRBD1. CDR3 length: 15 residues. Trimming at V came to 6 bases and at J to 3 bases, leaving 7 bases not matched to a gene. Germline assignment: CDR1 SNHLY and CDR2 FYNNEI. CDR3 nucleotide sequence: TGTGCCAGCAGGTCCGGGACAGGTGTTGGAAACACCATATATTTT. Encoded protein: CASRSGTGVGNTIYF.

This clone was seen more than once but under ten times. CDR3 in amino acids: CASSLSRSVSYNEQFF. CDR3 nucleotides: TGTGCCAGCAGTTTGAGTAGGAGCGTCTCCTACAATGAGCAGTTCTTC. The chain carries TRBV28 and TRBJ2-1; D unclear. The V end was cut by 3 bases, the J end by 0 bases, with 12 bases between. The germline gives CDR1 MDHEN, CDR2 SYDVKM. CDR3 length: 16 residues.

This rearrangement joins TRBV28 to TRBJ1-4, with a possible D match to TRBD1 (6 bases). The CDR3 has 15 residues. The germline V gene has CDR1 MDHEN and CDR2 SYDVKM. Trimming took off 2 bases at V and 3 bases at J, with 10 bases between the two ends. The CDR3 nucleotides are TGTGCCAGCAGTTTACAGACAGGCCCTAATGAAAAACTGTTTTTT. The encoded protein is CASSLQTGPNEKLFF. The whole variable domain, remainder taken from reference TRBV28 and TRBJ1-4, is DVKVTQSSRYLVKRTGEKVFLECVQDMDHENMFWYRQDPGLGLRLIYFSYDVKMKEKGDIPEGYSVSREKKERFSLILESASTNQTSMYLCASSLQTGPNEKLFFGSGTQLSVL.

A single count supports this clone. This specimen includes other DNA sequences encoding the same CDR3. The chain has TRBV29-1 and TRBJ2-1, with 9 bases identical to TRBD2. From germline, CDR1 is SQVTM and CDR2 ANQGSEA. Trimming at V came to 6 bases and at J to 7 bases, leaving 4 bases not matched to a gene. The CDR3 runs 12 residues. CDR3 bases: TGCAGCGTGCGGGAGGGGTTAAATGAGCAGTTCTTC. It codes for CSVREGLNEQFF.

This clone was counted a single time. The chain has TRBV5-1 and TRBJ2-5, with D hard to call. V lost 2 bases and J lost 4, with 6 bases in between. This CDR3 is 12 amino acids long. CDR1 is SGHRS and CDR2 is YFSETQ in the germline V gene. CDR3 DNA: TGCGCCAGCAGCTTAACCCGAGAGACCCAGTACTTC. Amino acid sequence: CASSLTRETQYF.